Presented here are 2 T cell receptor beta chains from one specimen sequenced in a study of T cell responses to AZD1222 COVID-19 vaccine. Clones were sequenced by immunoSEQ multiplex PCR, and TCRdb holds only the in-frame ones, with some missing. The table has over 45,000 clones, 89% seen once. Sequencing used peripheral blood, obtained 28 days after the second AZD1222 dose. The receptors here all came from an adult who received the AZD1222 COVID-19 vaccine.

The chain combines TRBV7-8 with TRBJ2-7; possibly TRBD2 for D (7 bases). The CDR3 has 13 amino acids. V was pared by 5 bases and J by 5 bases, with 13 bases between. The germline V gene encodes CDR1 SGHVS and CDR2 FQNEAQ. This CDR3 is CASSLGGGDEQYF. In nucleotides, the CDR3 is TGTGCCAGCAGCCTAGGAGGGGGGGACGAGCAGTACTTC.

V gene TRBV2 combines with J gene TRBJ2-2, with 7 bases lining up with TRBD1. With V trimmed by 7 bases and J by 7 bases, 12 bases remained unmatched. The germline CDR1 and CDR2 sequences are SNHLY and FYNNEI. The CDR3 totals 15 residues. This chain's CDR3 is CASTGTEKPGGELFF. The CDR3 nucleotides are TGTGCCAGCACCGGGACAGAAAAACCGGGCGGGGAGCTGTTTTTT.